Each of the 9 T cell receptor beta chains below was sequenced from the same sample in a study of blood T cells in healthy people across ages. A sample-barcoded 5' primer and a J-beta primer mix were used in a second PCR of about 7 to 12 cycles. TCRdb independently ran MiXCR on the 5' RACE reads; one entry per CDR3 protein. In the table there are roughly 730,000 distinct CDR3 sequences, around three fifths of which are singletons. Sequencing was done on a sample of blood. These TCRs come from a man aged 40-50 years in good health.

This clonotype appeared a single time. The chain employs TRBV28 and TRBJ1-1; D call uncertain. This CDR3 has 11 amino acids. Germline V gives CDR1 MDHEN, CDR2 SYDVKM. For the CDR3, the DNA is TGTGTTGCCGGAGCAGTCACTGAAGCTTTCTTT. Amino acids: CVAGAVTEAFF.

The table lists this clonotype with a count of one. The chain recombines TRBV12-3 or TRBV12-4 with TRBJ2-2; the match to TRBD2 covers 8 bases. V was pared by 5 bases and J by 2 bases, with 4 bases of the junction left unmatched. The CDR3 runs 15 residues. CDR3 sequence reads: CASSMSGGNTGELFF. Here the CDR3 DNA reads TGTGCCAGCAGTATGAGCGGGGGCAACACCGGGGAGCTGTTTTTT.

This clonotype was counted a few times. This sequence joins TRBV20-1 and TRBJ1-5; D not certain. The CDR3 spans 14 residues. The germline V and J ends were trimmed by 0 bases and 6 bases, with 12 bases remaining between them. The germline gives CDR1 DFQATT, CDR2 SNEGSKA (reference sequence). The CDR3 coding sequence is TGCAGTGCTAGAGATCGCCTTGGGAGTCAGCCCCAGCATTTT. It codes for CSARDRLGSQPQHF.

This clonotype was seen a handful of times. CDR3 in amino acids: CASSPGGTGTDTQYF. The CDR3 DNA reads as TGTGCCAGCAGTCCCGGCGGGACCGGCACAGATACGCAGTATTTT. V gene TRBV6-4 combines with J gene TRBJ2-3; D perhaps matches TRBD2 (6 bases). V was clipped by 5 bases and J by 1 base, with 13 bases between them. Germline CDR1 is MRHNA and CDR2 is SNTAGT. CDR3 size: 15 residues.

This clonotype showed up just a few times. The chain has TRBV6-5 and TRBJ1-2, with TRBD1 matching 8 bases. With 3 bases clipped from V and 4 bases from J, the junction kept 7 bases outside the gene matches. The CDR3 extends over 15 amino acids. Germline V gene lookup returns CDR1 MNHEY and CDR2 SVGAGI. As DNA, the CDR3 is TGTGCCAGCAGTTATCGGACAGGGAGACCCTATGGCTACACCTTC. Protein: CASSYRTGRPYGYTF.

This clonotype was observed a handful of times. CDR3 amino acids: CSARDLRRARGGLGNNEQFF. CDR3 DNA: TGCAGTGCTAGAGATCTACGGCGAGCTCGTGGTGGACTAGGTAACAATGAGCAGTTCTTC. The chain uses TRBV20-1 and TRBJ2-1, with TRBD2 identical over 7 bases. The germline gives CDR1 DFQATT, CDR2 SNEGSKA (reference sequence). The CDR3 runs 20 residues. J was trimmed by 5 bases and V by 0 bases; bases with no gene match: 22.

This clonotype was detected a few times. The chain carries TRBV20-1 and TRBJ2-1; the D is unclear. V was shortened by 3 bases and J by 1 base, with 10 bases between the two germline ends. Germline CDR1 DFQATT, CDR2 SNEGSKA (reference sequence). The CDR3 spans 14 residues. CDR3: CSASVGTSYNEQFF. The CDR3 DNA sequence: TGCAGTGCTAGTGTTGGAACGTCCTACAATGAGCAGTTCTTC.

In DNA form, the CDR3 reads TGTGCCAGCAGCACCTGGGACAGGACTCTAGCCAAAAACATTCAGTACTTC. Protein sequence: CASSTWDRTLAKNIQYF. The rearrangement links TRBV5-6 to TRBJ2-4; TRBD1 agrees at 8 bases. V was clipped by 4 bases and J by 0 bases; unmatched bases: 9. Germline V gene sequence: CDR1 SGHDT, CDR2 YYEEEE. The CDR3 is 17 residues long.

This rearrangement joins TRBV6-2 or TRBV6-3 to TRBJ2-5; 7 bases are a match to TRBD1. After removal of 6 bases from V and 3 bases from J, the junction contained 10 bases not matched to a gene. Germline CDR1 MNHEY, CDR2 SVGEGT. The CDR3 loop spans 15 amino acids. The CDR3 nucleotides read TGTGCCAGCAGCCACCTGGACAGGTTTGAAGAGACCCAGTACTTC. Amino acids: CASSHLDRFEETQYF.